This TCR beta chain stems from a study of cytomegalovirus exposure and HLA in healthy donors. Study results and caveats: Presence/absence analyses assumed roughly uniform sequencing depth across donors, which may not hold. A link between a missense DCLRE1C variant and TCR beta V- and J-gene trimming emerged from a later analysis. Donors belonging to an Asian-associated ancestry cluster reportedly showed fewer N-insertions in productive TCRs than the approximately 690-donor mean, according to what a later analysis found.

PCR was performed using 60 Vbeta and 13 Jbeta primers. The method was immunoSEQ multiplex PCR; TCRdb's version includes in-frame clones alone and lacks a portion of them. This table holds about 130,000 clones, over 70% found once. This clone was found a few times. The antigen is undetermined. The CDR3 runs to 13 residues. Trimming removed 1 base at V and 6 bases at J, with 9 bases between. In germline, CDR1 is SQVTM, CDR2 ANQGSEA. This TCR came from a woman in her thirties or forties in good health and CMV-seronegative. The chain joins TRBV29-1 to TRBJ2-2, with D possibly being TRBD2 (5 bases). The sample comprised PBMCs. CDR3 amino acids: CSVEAAGAGELFF. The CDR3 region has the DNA TGCAGCGTTGAAGCGGCGGGTGCCGGGGAGCTGTTTTTT.